Presented here are 28 T cell receptor beta chains from one specimen sequenced in a study of radiotherapy plus CTLA-4 blockade in lung cancer. The method was immunoSEQ multiplex PCR; TCRdb's version includes in-frame clones alone and lacks a portion of them. The table includes over 70,000 clones, approximately 86% detected once. Sequencing was performed on peripheral blood, taken from a patient treated with radiotherapy plus ipilimumab. These receptors all stem from a human donor with non-small cell lung cancer who had a partial response to radiotherapy plus ipilimumab.

The V and J genes are TRBV5-1 and TRBJ2-1; possible D gene TRBD2, 5 bases. V lost 4 bases to trimming and J lost 6 bases, with 17 bases between them. This CDR3 spans 15 amino acids. Germline CDR1 and CDR2: SGHRS and YFSETQ. For the CDR3, the DNA is TGCGCCAGCAGCGCCGGAGGTCCGCAGGCCAATGAGCAGTTCTTC. Residues: CASSAGGPQANEQFF.

The chain joins TRBV29-1 to TRBJ1-1; D is ambiguous. This CDR3 is 13 amino acids long. V was clipped by 5 bases and J by 1 base, with 11 bases between them. Germline-derived CDR1 and CDR2 are SQVTM and ANQGSEA. CDR3 sequence: CSVSGGRNTEAFF. Written as DNA, the CDR3 is TGCAGCGTTTCCGGCGGCAGGAACACTGAAGCTTTCTTT.

V gene TRBV4-1 combines with J gene TRBJ2-1, with D perhaps TRBD2 (6 bases). CDR1 is MGHRA, CDR2 YSYEKL, per germline. Trimming removed 3 bases at V and 6 bases at J, with 9 bases between. The CDR3 is made up of 13 amino acids. CDR3 protein: CASSQEGFNEQFF. DNA of the CDR3: TGCGCCAGCAGCCAGGAGGGGTTCAATGAGCAGTTCTTC.

The chain joins TRBV6-5 to TRBJ2-5, with 7 nucleotides matching TRBD1. With V trimmed by 7 bases and J by 7 bases, 9 bases remained unmatched. Germline V gene sequence: CDR1 MNHEY, CDR2 SVGAGI. This CDR3 has 13 residues. The CDR3 reads CASKGTGVGTQYF. CDR3 nucleotide sequence: TGTGCCAGCAAGGGCACAGGGGTGGGGACCCAGTACTTC.

This clone has just a few counts. The V gene is TRBV6-1, the J gene TRBJ2-1; TRBD1 aligns across 7 bases. The CDR3 covers 13 residues. Trimming at V came to 5 bases and at J to 8 bases, leaving 6 bases not matched to a gene. The germline V gene encodes CDR1 MNHNS and CDR2 SASEGT. CDR3 nucleotide sequence: TGTGCCAGCAGTTATAACACAGGGGATGAGCAGTTCTTC. This encodes CASSYNTGDEQFF.

The chain links TRBV6-4 to TRBJ2-5, with 11 positions matching TRBD2. The CDR3 spans 16 residues. After removal of 3 bases from V and 5 bases from J, the junction contained 8 bases not matched to a gene. CDR1 MRHNA and CDR2 SNTAGT come from the germline V gene. The CDR3 nucleotides read TGTGCCAGCAGTGAAGTCTTAGCGGGAGGGCACGAGACCCAGTACTTC. This translates into CASSEVLAGGHETQYF.

This chain uses TRBV19 with TRBJ1-2; no definite D call. The CDR3 extends over 14 amino acids. The V gene's germline CDR1 is LNHDA and CDR2 SQIVND (reference sequence). Trimming left V 1 base short and J 4 bases short, with 10 bases between. Here the CDR3 reads CASSIGLAAYGYTF. The CDR3 nucleotides are TGTGCCAGTAGTATAGGGTTGGCGGCCTATGGCTACACCTTC. Using reference TRBV19 and TRBJ1-2 for the parts outside the CDR3, the full variable domain is DGGITQSPKYLFRKEGQNVTLSCEQNLNHDAMYWYRQDPGQGLRLIYYSQIVNDFQKGDIAEGYSVSREKKESFPLTVTSAQKNPTAFYLCASSIGLAAYGYTFGSGTRLTVV.

The rearrangement links TRBV18 to TRBJ2-1, with 10 bases that match TRBD2. The CDR3 covers 15 residues. Germline CDR1 KGHSH, CDR2 LQKENI. V shed 1 base and J 8 bases; nucleotides not matched to a gene: 5. CDR3 DNA: TGTGCCAGCTCACCACTGGCTAGCGGGAGTGATGAGCAGTTCTTC. This sequence encodes CASSPLASGSDEQFF. Full variable domain (missing parts from reference TRBV18 and TRBJ2-1): NAGVMQNPRHLVRRRGQEARLRCSPMKGHSHVYWYRQLPEEGLKFMVYLQKENIIDESGMPKERFSAEFPKEGPSILRIQQVVRGDSAAYFCASSPLASGSDEQFFGPGTRLTVL.

A remark on this clone: Other DNA sequences in this specimen translate into the identical CDR3. The J gene is TRBJ1-2, the V gene TRBV15, with a weak D call TRBD1 (6 bases). The V gene's germline CDR1 is LNHNV and CDR2 YYDKDF (reference sequence). This CDR3 is 15 amino acids long. The ends were cut back, 3 bases at V and 0 bases at J, with 11 bases in the middle. The CDR3 DNA follows: TGTGCCACCAGCAGTGACAGGCAAGCTAACTATGGCTACACCTTC. Translated: CATSSDRQANYGYTF.

The CDR3 nucleotides read TGTGCCAGCAGGCCGGGACAGGACTCCTACGAGCAGTACTTC. It codes for CASRPGQDSYEQYF. V is TRBV6-1 and J is TRBJ2-7; 8 bases are a match to TRBD1. The CDR3 sequence is 14 residues long. The trim removed 6 bases at V and 0 bases at J, leaving 4 bases unmatched. CDR1 MNHNS and CDR2 SASEGT come from the germline V gene.

With respect to this clone: Distinct nucleotide sequences in the sample also encode this CDR3. This sequence joins TRBV7-9 and TRBJ2-1, with 10 bases aligning to TRBD2. V dropped 5 bases and J dropped 0; count of bases not matched to a gene: 1. Per the germline V gene, CDR1 is SEHNR and CDR2 is FQNEAQ (reference sequence). The CDR3 is 15 amino acids. The CDR3, as DNA: TGTGCCAGCAGCCCTAGCGGGAGCTCCTACAATGAGCAGTTCTTC. The encoded protein is CASSPSGSSYNEQFF.

The chain combines TRBV28 with TRBJ2-7; 8 nucleotides agree with TRBD2. V trimming: 6 bases; J trimming: 4 bases; junction bases outside the gene matches: 5. The length of the CDR3 is 13 residues. Per germline, CDR1 MDHEN and CDR2 SYDVKM. The CDR3 DNA reads as TGTGCCAGCAGCCCCAGCGGGAGTTACGAGCAGTACTTC. Encoded protein: CASSPSGSYEQYF. Together with reference TRBV28 and TRBJ2-7, the CDR3 gives the full variable domain: DVKVTQSSRYLVKRTGEKVFLECVQDMDHENMFWYRQDPGLGLRLIYFSYDVKMKEKGDIPEGYSVSREKKERFSLILESASTNQTSMYLCASSPSGSYEQYFGPGTRLTVT.

This chain connects TRBV27 to TRBJ2-7, with TRBD2 identical over 13 bases. CDR3 length: 13 residues. The V and J ends lost 10 bases and 3 bases, in that order; junction bases with no gene match: 3. From germline, CDR1 is MNHEY and CDR2 SMNVEV (reference sequence). In DNA form, the CDR3 reads TGTGCCACTAGACTAGCGGGAGGCTACGAGCAGTACTTC. Translating gives CATRLAGGYEQYF.

V and J are TRBV15 and TRBJ2-2; 7 bases line up with TRBD2. The V and J ends lost 2 bases and 6 bases, in that order; junction bases with no gene match: 9. Germline V gene sequence: CDR1 LNHNV, CDR2 YYDKDF (reference sequence). The CDR3 contains 16 residues. The CDR3 sequence: CATSRKLALGAGELFF. The CDR3 DNA follows: TGTGCCACCAGCAGAAAACTAGCGCTTGGGGCCGGGGAGCTGTTTTTT.

The chain carries TRBV5-1 and TRBJ2-7; TRBD2 matches at 11 bases. Per the germline V gene, CDR1 is SGHRS and CDR2 is YFSETQ. Trimming cost V 3 bases and J 4 bases; bases outside gene matches: 3. The CDR3 sequence is 14 residues long. CDR3 nucleotide sequence: TGCGCCAGCAGCTGGGGGACTAGCGGATACGAGCAGTACTTC. Translation: CASSWGTSGYEQYF. The variable domain in full, completed from reference TRBV5-1 and TRBJ2-7, reads KAGVTQTPRYLIKTRGQQVTLSCSPISGHRSVSWYQQTPGQGLQFLFEYFSETQRNKGNFPGRFSGRQFSNSRSEMNVSTLELGDSALYLCASSWGTSGYEQYFGPGTRLTVT.

The table lists this clone with a count of one. This chain uses TRBV5-1 with TRBJ2-1, with a tentative D call TRBD1 (6 bases). This CDR3 is 15 amino acids long. Germline values: CDR1 SGHRS, CDR2 YFSETQ. Deletions cut 4 bases from V and 5 bases from J, with 16 bases between. The CDR3, as DNA: TGCGCCAGCAGCGCCTCAGGGGCCCCAAACAATGAGCAGTTCTTC. This codes for CASSASGAPNNEQFF.

The gene calls are TRBV18 and TRBJ1-5; 8 positions match TRBD1. V lost 4 bases to trimming and J lost 6 bases; unmatched junction nucleotides: 11. CDR1 is KGHSH, CDR2 LQKENI, per germline. There are 16 residues in the CDR3. The DNA of the CDR3 is TGTGCCAGCTCACTAGCAAATGGACAGGGAGGTCAGCCCCAGCATTTT. The encoded protein is CASSLANGQGGQPQHF.

This chain connects TRBV6-5 to TRBJ1-4; D is ambiguous. V lost 2 bases, J lost 3 bases, and 7 bases lay in between. The CDR3 totals 14 residues. Germline CDR1 is MNHEY and CDR2 is SVGAGI. The DNA for the CDR3 is TGTGCCAGCAGTTACGCGGGTTCTAATGAAAAACTGTTTTTT. Its translation is CASSYAGSNEKLFF.

This clone was observed a single time. V and J are TRBV28 and TRBJ1-5; 9 nucleotides match TRBD1. From germline, CDR1 is MDHEN and CDR2 SYDVKM. The CDR3 sequence is 18 residues long. The V gene end was trimmed by 5 bases and the J gene end by 4 bases; junction bases not matched to a gene: 15. CDR3 nucleotide sequence: TGTGCCAGCAGTCGTGACAGGGGGTCTCCAGACACTAATCAGCCCCAGCATTTT. Protein product: CASSRDRGSPDTNQPQHF.

The chain recombines TRBV6-5 with TRBJ2-7; 7 positions agree with TRBD2. Germline trimming cut 2 bases from V and 5 bases from J; bases unmatched to any gene: 9. Germline V gene data show CDR1 as MNHEY and CDR2 as SVGAGI. This CDR3 is built from 15 residues. The CDR3 DNA sequence: TGTGCCAGCAGTTACGATGCTAGCGGATCGAACGAGCAGTACGTC. This translates into CASSYDASGSNEQYV.

The chain joins TRBV28 to TRBJ1-1; the D gene is possibly TRBD1 (6 bases). The V gene lost 1 base and the J gene lost 1 base, with 19 bases spanning the gap. The CDR3 sequence is 18 residues long. CDR1 and CDR2 (germline): MDHEN, SYDVKM. This CDR3 reads CASSLSAGALTKNTEAFF. In DNA, the CDR3 is TGTGCCAGCAGTTTATCTGCAGGGGCCCTTACTAAGAACACTGAAGCTTTCTTT.

The CDR3 DNA follows: TGTGCCAGCTCACCGTCTACAGGGTCCTACGAGCAGTACTTC. It encodes CASSPSTGSYEQYF. V and J are TRBV18 and TRBJ2-7; possible D gene TRBD1, 6 bases. CDR3 length: 14 amino acids. V was clipped by 3 bases and J by 1 base, with 10 bases between them. CDR1 and CDR2 (germline): KGHSH, LQKENI.

The chain uses TRBV9 and TRBJ2-5, with 9 positions matching TRBD1. The CDR3 loop spans 16 amino acids. V dropped 4 bases and J dropped 3; count of bases not matched to a gene: 10. Germline V gene sequence: CDR1 SGDLS, CDR2 YYNGEE. CDR3 sequence: CASSPTGTGSEETQYF. Here the CDR3 DNA reads TGTGCCAGCAGCCCTACCGGGACAGGGAGTGAAGAGACCCAGTACTTC.

The chain employs TRBV19 and TRBJ2-1, with TRBD2 identical over 8 bases. CDR3 length: 14 amino acids. V was pared by 9 bases and J by 6 bases, with 10 bases of the junction left unmatched. Germline V CDR1 and CDR2: LNHDA, SQIVND (reference sequence). The chain's CDR3 is CASDGGTRSNEQFF. CDR3 bases: TGTGCCAGCGACGGGGGGACTAGGAGCAATGAGCAGTTCTTC.

The chain links TRBV5-4 to TRBJ2-3; 9 bases are shared with TRBD1. CDR1 and CDR2 (germline): SGHNT, YYREEE (reference sequence). CDR3 length equals 14 residues. J was trimmed by 4 bases and V by 4 bases; bases with no gene match: 4. CDR3 in DNA: TGTGCCAGCAGCCGGGACAGGGCCGCAGATACGCAGTATTTT. This sequence encodes CASSRDRAADTQYF.

The V and J genes are TRBV30 and TRBJ2-6, with D possibly being TRBD2 (6 bases). The germline V gene encodes CDR1 GTSNPN and CDR2 SVGIG (reference sequence). The CDR3 sequence is 14 residues long. V lost 8 bases and J lost 2, with 13 bases in between. The CDR3 sequence is CAGGTTPGANVLTF. CDR3 coding DNA: TGTGCCGGAGGGACGACGCCTGGGGCCAACGTCCTGACTTTC.

In its sample, this clone was seen once. The J gene is TRBJ1-3, the V gene TRBV27; D possibly corresponds to TRBD1 (6 bases). Germline CDR1 is MNHEY and CDR2 is SMNVEV (reference sequence). V was pared by 4 bases and J by 4 bases, with 11 bases between. The CDR3 length is 14 residues. The CDR3 DNA reads as TGTGCCAGCAGTTCACCAGGGGCCGGAAACACCATATATTTT. Its protein is CASSSPGAGNTIYF.

This chain connects TRBV7-2 to TRBJ2-7, with D perhaps TRBD2 (5 bases). Germline lookup yields CDR1 SGHTA and CDR2 FQGNSA. This CDR3 has 16 amino acids. V dropped 1 base and J dropped 6 bases, with 19 bases sitting between them. CDR3 sequence reads: CASSLDFPGQEAEQYV. CDR3 nucleotide sequence: TGTGCCAGCAGCTTAGATTTCCCCGGGCAGGAGGCCGAGCAGTACGTC.